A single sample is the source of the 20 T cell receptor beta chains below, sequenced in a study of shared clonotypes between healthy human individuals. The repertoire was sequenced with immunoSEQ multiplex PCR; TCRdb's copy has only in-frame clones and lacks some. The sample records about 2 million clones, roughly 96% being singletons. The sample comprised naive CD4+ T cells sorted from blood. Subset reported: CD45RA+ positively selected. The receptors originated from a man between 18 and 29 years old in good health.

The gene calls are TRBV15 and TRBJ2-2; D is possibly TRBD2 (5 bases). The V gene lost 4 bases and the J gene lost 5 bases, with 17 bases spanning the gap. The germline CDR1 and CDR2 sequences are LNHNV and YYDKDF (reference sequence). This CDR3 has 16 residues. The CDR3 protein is CATSISRSPGTGELFF. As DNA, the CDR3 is TGTGCCACCAGCATATCCCGGTCGCCGGGAACCGGGGAGCTGTTTTTT.

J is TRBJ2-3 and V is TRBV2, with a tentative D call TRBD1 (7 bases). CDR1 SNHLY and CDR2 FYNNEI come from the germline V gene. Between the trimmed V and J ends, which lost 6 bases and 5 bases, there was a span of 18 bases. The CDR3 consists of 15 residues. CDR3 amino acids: CASREGAGSGDTQYF. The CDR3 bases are TGTGCCAGCAGGGAGGGGGCAGGGTCGGGAGATACGCAGTATTTT.

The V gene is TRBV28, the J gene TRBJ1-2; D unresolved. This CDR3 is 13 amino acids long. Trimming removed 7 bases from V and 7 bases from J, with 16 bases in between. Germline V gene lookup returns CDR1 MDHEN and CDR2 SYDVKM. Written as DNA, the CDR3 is TGTGCCAGCAACCTAAAACCCCTTGGTGGCTACACCTTC. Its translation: CASNLKPLGGYTF.

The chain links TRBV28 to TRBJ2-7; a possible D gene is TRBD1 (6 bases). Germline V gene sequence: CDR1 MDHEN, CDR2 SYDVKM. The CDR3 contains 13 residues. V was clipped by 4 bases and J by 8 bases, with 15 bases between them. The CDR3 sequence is CASSSGTLFQQYF. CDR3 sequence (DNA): TGTGCCAGCAGTTCCGGGACACTCTTCCAGCAGTACTTC.

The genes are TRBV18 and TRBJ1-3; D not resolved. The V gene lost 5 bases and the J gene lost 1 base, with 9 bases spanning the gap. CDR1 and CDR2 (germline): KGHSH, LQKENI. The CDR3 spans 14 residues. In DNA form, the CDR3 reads TGTGCCAGCTCAAATACCGTTTCTGGAAACACCATATATTTT. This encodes CASSNTVSGNTIYF.

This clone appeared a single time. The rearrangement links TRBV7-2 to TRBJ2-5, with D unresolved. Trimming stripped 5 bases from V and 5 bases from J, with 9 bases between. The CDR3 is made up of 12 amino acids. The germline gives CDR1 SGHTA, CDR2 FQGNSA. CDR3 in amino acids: CASSISLETQYF. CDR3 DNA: TGTGCCAGCAGCATCTCCTTGGAGACCCAGTACTTC.

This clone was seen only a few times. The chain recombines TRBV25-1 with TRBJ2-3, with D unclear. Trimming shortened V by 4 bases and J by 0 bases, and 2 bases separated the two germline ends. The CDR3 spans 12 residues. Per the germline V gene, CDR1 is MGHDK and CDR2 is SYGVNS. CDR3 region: CASSVSTDTQYF. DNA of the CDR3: TGTGCCAGCAGTGTCAGCACAGATACGCAGTATTTT.

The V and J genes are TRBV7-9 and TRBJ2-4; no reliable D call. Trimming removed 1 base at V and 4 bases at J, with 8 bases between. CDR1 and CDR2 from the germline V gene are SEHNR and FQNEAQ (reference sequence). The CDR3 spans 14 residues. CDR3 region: CASSLGTEKNIQYF. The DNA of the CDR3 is TGTGCCAGCAGCTTAGGAACAGAAAAAAACATTCAGTACTTC.

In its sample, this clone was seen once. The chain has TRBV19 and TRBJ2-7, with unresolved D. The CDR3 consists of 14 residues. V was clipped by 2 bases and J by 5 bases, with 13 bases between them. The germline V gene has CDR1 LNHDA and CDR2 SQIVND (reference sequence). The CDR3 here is CASSITVAVNEQYF. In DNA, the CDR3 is TGTGCCAGTAGTATAACGGTCGCGGTCAACGAGCAGTACTTC.

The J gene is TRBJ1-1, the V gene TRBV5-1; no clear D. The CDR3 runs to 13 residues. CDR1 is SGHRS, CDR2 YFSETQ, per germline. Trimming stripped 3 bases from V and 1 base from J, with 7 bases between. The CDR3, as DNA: TGCGCCAGCAGCTCAGACAAGAACACTGAAGCTTTCTTT. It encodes CASSSDKNTEAFF. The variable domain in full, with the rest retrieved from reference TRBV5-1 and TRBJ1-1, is KAGVTQTPRYLIKTRGQQVTLSCSPISGHRSVSWYQQTPGQGLQFLFEYFSETQRNKGNFPGRFSGRQFSNSRSEMNVSTLELGDSALYLCASSSDKNTEAFFGQGTRLTVV.

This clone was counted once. The CDR3 loop reads CAWTGLAALEQYF. CDR3 in DNA: TGTGCCTGGACTGGACTAGCGGCTTTGGAGCAGTACTTC. V and J are TRBV30 and TRBJ2-7, with 10 bases identical to TRBD2. The CDR3 has 13 residues. V trimming: 4 bases; J trimming: 7 bases; junction bases outside the gene matches: 7. The germline V gene encodes CDR1 GTSNPN and CDR2 SVGIG (reference sequence).

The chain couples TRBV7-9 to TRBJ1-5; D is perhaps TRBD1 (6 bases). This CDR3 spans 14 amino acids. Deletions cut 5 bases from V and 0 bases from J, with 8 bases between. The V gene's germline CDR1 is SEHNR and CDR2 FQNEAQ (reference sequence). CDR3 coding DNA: TGTGCCAGCAGCCCGGGACATAGCAATCAGCCCCAGCATTTT. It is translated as CASSPGHSNQPQHF.

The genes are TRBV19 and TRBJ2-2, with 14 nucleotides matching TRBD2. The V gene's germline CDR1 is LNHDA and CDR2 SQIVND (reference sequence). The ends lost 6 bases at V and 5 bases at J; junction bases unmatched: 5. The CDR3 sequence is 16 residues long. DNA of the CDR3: TGTGCCAGTAGCCGGGGACTAGCGGGAGCGACCGGGGAGCTGTTTTTT. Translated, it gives CASSRGLAGATGELFF.

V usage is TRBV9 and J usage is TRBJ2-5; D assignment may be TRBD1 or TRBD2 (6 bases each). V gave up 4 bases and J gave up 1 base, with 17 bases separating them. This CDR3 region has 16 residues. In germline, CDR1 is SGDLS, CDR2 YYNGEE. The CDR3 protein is CASSTQGGTLQETQYF. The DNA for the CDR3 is TGTGCCAGCAGCACCCAGGGCGGGACACTCCAAGAGACCCAGTACTTC.

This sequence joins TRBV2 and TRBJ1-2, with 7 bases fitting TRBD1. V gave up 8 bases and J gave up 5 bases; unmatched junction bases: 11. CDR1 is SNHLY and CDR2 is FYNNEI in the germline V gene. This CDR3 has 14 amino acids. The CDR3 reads CASADRITGYGYTF. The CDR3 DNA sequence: TGTGCCAGCGCGGACAGGATAACTGGGTATGGCTACACCTTC.

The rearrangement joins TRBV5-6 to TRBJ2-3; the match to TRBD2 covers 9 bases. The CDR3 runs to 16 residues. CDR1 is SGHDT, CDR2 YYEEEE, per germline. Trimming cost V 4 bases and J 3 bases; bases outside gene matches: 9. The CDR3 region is CASSPSNSGRTDTQYF. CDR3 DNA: TGTGCCAGCAGCCCATCAAATAGCGGGAGAACAGATACGCAGTATTTT. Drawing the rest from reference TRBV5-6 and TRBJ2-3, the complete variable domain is DAGVTQSPTHLIKTRGQQVTLRCSPKSGHDTVSWYQQALGQGPQFIFQYYEEEERQRGNFPDRFSGHQFPNYSSELNVNALLLGDSALYLCASSPSNSGRTDTQYFGPGTRLTVL.

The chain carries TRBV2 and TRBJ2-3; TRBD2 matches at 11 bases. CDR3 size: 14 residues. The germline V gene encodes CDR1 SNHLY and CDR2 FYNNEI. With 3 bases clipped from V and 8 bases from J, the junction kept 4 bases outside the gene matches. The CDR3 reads CASSETSGVGTQYF. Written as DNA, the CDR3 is TGTGCCAGCAGTGAGACTAGCGGGGTCGGTACGCAGTATTTT.

The CDR3 protein is CAWRRPRQGETNSPLHF. DNA for the CDR3: TGTGCCTGGAGGCGCCCTCGCCAGGGGGAGACTAATTCACCCCTCCACTTT. The chain combines TRBV30 with TRBJ1-6; 7 bases match TRBD1. Looked up from germline, CDR1 is GTSNPN and CDR2 is SVGIG (reference sequence). CDR3 length equals 17 residues. The junction had 14 bases not matched to a gene; V was cut back by 3 bases and J by 6 bases.

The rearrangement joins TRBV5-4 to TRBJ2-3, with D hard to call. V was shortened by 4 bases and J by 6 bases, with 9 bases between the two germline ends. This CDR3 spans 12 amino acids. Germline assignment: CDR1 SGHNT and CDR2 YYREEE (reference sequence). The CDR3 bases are TGTGCCAGCAGCCACCGGAGCGATACGCAGTATTTT. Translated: CASSHRSDTQYF.

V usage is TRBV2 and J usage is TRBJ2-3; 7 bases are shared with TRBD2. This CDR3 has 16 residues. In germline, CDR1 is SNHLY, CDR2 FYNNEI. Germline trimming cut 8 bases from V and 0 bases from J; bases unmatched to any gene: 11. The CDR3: CASRPGPAGSTDTQYF. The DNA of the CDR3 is TGTGCCAGCCGCCCAGGCCCAGCGGGGAGCACAGATACGCAGTATTTT.